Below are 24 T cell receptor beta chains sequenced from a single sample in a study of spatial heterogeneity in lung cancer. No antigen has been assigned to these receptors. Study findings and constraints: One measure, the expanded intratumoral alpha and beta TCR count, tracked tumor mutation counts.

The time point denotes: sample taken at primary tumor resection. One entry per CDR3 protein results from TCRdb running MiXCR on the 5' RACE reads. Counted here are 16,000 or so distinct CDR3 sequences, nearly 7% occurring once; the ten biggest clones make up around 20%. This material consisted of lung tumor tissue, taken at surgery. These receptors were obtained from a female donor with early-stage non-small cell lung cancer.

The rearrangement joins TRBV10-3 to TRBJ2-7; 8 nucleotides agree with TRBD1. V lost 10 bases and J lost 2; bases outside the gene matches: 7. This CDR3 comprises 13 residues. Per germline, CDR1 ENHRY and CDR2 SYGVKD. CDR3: CATQDRATYEQYF. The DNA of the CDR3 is TGTGCCACCCAGGACAGGGCCACCTACGAGCAGTACTTC.

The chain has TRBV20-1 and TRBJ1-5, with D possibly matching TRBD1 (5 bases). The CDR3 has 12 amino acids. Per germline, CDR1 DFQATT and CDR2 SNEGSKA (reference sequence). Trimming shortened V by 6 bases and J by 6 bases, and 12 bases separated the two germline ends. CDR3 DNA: TGCAGTGCGGGCAGGGTAGGTCAGCCCCAGCATTTT. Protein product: CSAGRVGQPQHF.

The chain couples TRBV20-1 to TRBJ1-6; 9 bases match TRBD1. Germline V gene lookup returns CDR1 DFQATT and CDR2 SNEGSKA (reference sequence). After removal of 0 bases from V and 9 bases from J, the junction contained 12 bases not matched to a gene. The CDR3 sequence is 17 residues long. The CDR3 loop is CSARDDPGQGESSPLHF. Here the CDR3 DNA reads TGCAGTGCTAGAGATGACCCGGGACAGGGTGAAAGTTCACCCCTCCACTTT.

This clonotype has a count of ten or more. CDR3 sequence: CASSWGTAFYEQYF. The CDR3 nucleotides are TGTGCCAGCAGTTGGGGGACAGCCTTCTACGAGCAGTACTTC. The chain recombines TRBV6-5 with TRBJ2-7; TRBD1 agrees at 7 bases. Trimming at V came to 4 bases and at J to 3 bases, leaving 6 bases not matched to a gene. CDR3 size: 14 residues. The V gene's germline CDR1 is MNHEY and CDR2 SVGAGI.

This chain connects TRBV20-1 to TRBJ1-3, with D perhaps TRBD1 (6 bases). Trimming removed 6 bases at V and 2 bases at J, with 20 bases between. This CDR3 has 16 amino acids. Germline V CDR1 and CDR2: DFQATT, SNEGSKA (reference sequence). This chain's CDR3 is CSATRGGLRTGNTIYF. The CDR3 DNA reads TGCAGTGCAACAAGGGGGGGACTTAGGACTGGAAACACCATATATTTT.

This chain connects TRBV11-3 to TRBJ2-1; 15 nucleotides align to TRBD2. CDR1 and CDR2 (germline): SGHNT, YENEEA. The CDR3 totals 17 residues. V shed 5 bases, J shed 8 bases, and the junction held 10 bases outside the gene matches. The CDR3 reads CASSAQSGTSGGHEQFF. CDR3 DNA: TGTGCCAGCAGCGCCCAGTCCGGGACTAGCGGGGGGCATGAGCAGTTCTTC. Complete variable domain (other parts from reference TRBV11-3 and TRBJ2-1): EAGVVQSPRYKIIEKKQPVAFWCNPISGHNTLYWYLQNLGQGPELLIRYENEEAVDDSQLPKDRFSAERLKGVDSTLKIQPAELGDSAVYLCASSAQSGTSGGHEQFFGPGTRLTVL.

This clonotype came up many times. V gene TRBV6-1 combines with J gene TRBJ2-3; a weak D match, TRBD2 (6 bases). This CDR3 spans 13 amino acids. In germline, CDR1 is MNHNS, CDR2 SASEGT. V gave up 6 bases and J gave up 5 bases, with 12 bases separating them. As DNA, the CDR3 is TGTGCCAGCAGCCCGGACTATCGAGATACGCAGTATTTT. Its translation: CASSPDYRDTQYF.

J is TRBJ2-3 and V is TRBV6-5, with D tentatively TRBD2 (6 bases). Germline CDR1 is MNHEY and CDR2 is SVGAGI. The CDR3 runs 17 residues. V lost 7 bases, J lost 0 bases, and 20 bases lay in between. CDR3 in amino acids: CASKTFGGPSSTDTQYF. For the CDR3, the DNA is TGTGCCAGCAAAACCTTCGGGGGACCCTCTAGCACAGATACGCAGTATTTT.

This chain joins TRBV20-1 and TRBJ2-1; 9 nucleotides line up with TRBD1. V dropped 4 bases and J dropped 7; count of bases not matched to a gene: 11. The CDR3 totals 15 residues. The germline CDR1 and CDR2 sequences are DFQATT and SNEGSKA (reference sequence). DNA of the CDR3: TGCAGTGCTAACCCCGGGACAGGGATGCTGAATGAGCAGTTCTTC. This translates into CSANPGTGMLNEQFF.

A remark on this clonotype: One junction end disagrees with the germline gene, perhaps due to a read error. CDR3 nucleotide sequence: TGTGTCAGCGCCGCGGGGGGCGCGAGGGAGACCCAGTACTTC. This gives the protein CVSAAGGARETQYF. The rearrangement joins TRBV28 to TRBJ2-5, with 8 bases fitting TRBD2. CDR3 length equals 14 residues. CDR1 is MDHEN and CDR2 is SYDVKM in the germline V gene.

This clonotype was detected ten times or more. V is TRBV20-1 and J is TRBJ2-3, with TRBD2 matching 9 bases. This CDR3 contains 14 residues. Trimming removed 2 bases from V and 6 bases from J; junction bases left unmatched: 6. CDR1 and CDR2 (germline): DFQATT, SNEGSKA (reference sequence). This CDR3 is CSARFGTSIDTQYF. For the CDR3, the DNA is TGCAGTGCTAGATTCGGGACTAGCATTGATACGCAGTATTTT.

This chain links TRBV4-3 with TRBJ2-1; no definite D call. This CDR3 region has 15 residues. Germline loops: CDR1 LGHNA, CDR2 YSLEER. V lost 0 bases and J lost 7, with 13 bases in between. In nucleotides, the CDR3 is TGCGCCAGCAGCCAAGAAGGTTCCTCACGTAATGAGCAGTTCTTC. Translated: CASSQEGSSRNEQFF.

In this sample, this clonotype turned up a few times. The CDR3 sequence: CASSPGAAGANVLTF. The CDR3 region has the DNA TGCGCCAGCAGCCCGGGGGCGGCTGGGGCCAACGTCCTGACTTTC. V gene TRBV5-1 combines with J gene TRBJ2-6; D possibly matches TRBD1 or TRBD2 (6 bases each). Deletions cut 4 bases from V and 2 bases from J, with 10 bases between. Germline assignment: CDR1 SGHRS and CDR2 YFSETQ. The CDR3 sequence is 15 residues long.

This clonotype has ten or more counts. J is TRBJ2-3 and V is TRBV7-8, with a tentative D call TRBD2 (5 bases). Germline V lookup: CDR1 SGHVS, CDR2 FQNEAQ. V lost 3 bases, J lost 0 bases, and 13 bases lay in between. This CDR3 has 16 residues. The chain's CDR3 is CASSFRRRTSTDTQYF. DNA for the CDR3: TGTGCCAGCAGCTTCAGGCGCCGGACTAGCACAGATACGCAGTATTTT.

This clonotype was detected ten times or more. CDR3 protein: CASSLNGGTEAFF. CDR3 in DNA: TGTGCCAGCAGTTTAAATGGGGGCACTGAAGCTTTCTTT. V usage is TRBV12-3 or TRBV12-4 and J usage is TRBJ1-1; TRBD1 might be the D (5 bases). This CDR3 has 13 amino acids. V was trimmed by 2 bases and J by 4 bases, leaving 8 bases between them.

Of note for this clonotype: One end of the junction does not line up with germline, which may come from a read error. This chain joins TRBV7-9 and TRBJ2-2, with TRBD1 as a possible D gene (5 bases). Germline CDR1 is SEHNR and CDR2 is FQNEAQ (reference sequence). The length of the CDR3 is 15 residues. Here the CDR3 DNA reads TGTGTCAGCAGCTCGACAGTCCCGAACACCGGGGAGCTGTTTTTT. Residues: CVSSSTVPNTGELFF. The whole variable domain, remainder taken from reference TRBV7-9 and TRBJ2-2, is DTGVSQNPRHKITKRGQNVTFRCDPISEHNRLYWYRQTLGQGPEFLTYFQNEAQLEKSRLLSDRFSAERPKGSFSTLEIQRTEQGDSAMYLCVSSSTVPNTGELFFGEGSRLTVL.

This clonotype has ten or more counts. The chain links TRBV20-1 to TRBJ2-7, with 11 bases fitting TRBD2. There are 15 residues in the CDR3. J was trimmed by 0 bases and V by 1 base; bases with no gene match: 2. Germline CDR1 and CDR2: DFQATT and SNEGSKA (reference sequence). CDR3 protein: CSARGLAGGSYEQYF. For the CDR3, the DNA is TGCAGTGCTAGAGGCCTAGCGGGGGGCTCCTACGAGCAGTACTTC.

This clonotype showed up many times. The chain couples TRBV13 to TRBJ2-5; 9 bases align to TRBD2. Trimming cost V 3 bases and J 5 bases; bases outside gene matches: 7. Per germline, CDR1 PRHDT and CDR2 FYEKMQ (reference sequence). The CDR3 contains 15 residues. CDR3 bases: TGTGCCAGCAGCTTCTTTGGAGCGGGGGGCGAGACCCAGTACTTC. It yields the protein CASSFFGAGGETQYF. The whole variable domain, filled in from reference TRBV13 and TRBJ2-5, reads AAGVIQSPRHLIKEKRETATLKCYPIPRHDTVYWYQQGPGQDPQFLISFYEKMQSDKGSIPDRFSAQQFSDYHSELNMSSLELGDSALYFCASSFFGAGGETQYFGPGTRLLVL.

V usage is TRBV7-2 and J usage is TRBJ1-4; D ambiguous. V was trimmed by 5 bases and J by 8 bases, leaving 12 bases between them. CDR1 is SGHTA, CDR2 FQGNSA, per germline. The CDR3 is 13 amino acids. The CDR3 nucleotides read TGTGCCAGCAGCGACGGTGGTGGGGAAAAACTGTTTTTT. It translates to CASSDGGGEKLFF.

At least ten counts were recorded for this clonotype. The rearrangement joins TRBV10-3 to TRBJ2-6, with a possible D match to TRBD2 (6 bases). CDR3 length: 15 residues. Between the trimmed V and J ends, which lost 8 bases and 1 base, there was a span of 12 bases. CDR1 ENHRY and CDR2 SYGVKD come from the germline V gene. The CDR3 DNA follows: TGTGCCATCGCGGCTAGCGAGTCTGGGGCCAACGTCCTGACTTTC. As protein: CAIAASESGANVLTF.

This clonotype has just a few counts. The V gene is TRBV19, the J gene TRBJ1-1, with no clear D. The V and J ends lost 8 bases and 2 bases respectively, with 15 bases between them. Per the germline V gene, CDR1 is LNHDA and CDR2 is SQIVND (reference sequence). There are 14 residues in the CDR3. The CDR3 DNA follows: TGTGCCAGTGTGCGGGCTGATATCAACACTGAAGCTTTCTTT. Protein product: CASVRADINTEAFF.

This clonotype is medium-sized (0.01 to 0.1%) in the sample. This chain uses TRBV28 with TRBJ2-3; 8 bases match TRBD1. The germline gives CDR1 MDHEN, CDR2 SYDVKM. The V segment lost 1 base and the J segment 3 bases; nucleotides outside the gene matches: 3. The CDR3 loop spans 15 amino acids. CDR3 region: CASSLFRGQTDTQYF. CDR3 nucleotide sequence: TGTGCCAGCAGTTTATTCAGGGGGCAGACAGATACGCAGTATTTT.

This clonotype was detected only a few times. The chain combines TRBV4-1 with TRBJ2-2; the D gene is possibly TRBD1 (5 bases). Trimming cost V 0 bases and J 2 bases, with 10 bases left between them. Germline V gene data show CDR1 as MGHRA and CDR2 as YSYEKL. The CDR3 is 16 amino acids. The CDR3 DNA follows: TGCGCCAGCAGCCAAGATTTACAGGTTAACACCGGGGAGCTGTTTTTT. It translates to CASSQDLQVNTGELFF.

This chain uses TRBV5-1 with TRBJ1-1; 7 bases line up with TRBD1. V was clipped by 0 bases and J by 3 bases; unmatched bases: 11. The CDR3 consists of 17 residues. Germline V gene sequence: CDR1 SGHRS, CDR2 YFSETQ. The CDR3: CASSLGGLTQGDTEAFF. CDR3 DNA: TGCGCCAGCAGCTTGGGTGGACTTACTCAGGGGGACACTGAAGCTTTCTTT.